These T cell receptor beta chains were read from a single sample in a study of blood T cell repertoires in COVID-19. Clones were sequenced by immunoSEQ multiplex PCR, and TCRdb holds only the in-frame ones, with some missing. The sample consists of some 210,000 clones, around nine tenths of them appearing once. The sample consisted of peripheral blood. These receptors were collected from a man aged 55 to 70 who had recovered from COVID-19. Both conserved end residues are part of each CDR3. A D gene is named only where the DNA matches it firmly. Size is omitted from some rows. Given values are once, few, many or a class for expanded clones.

size,J,V,D,DNA,CDR3
.,TRBJ2-3,TRBV9,.,TGTGCCAGCAGCGTAGGGGGGCGTCCCACAGATACGCAGTATTTT,CASSVGGRPTDTQYF
.,TRBJ1-2,TRBV19,TRBD1,TGTGCCAGTAGTATTCAGGGGGCTGTTGACTATGGCTACACCTTC,CASSIQGAVDYGYTF
.,TRBJ1-1,TRBV5-1,.,TGCGCCAGCAGCTTGAGAGGCGCGAACACTGAAGCTTTCTTT,CASSLRGANTEAFF
once,TRBJ1-2,TRBV3-1/TRBV3-2,TRBD1,TGTGCCAGCAGCCCGGGGACAGGTGAAGGCTACACCTTC,CASSPGTGEGYTF
few,TRBJ1-1,TRBV18,TRBD1,TGTGCCAGCTCGCCGACAGGGGCGGACACTGAAGCTTTCTTT,CASSPTGADTEAFF
.,TRBJ2-1,TRBV27,TRBD2,TGTGCCAGCAGGCGAGCGGGGGGAGGGAATGAGCAGTTCTTC,CASRRAGGGNEQFF
many,TRBJ2-7,TRBV6-6,.,TGTGCCAGCAGATACTATAACTCCTACGAGCAGTACTTC,CASRYYNSYEQYF
.,TRBJ1-5,TRBV7-2,.,TGTGCCAGCAGCTTAAGGCAGGGCAATCAGCCCCAGCATTTT,CASSLRQGNQPQHF
.,TRBJ1-3,TRBV11-1,.,TGTGCCAGCAGTGAGACAGGAACGCGAAACACCATATATTTT,CASSETGTRNTIYF
.,TRBJ2-3,TRBV6-5,.,TGTGCCAGCAGTTACTCGAGGCGGTTGAGCACAGATACGCAGTATTTT,CASSYSRRLSTDTQYF
.,TRBJ2-4,TRBV9,TRBD2,TGTGCCAGCAGCGTACGGGGGGACGGGGACATTCAGTACTTC,CASSVRGDGDIQYF
.,TRBJ1-2,TRBV5-5,.,TGTGCCAGCAGCCCCGCGGGGCAGGTTTATGGCTACACCTTC,CASSPAGQVYGYTF
.,TRBJ1-4,TRBV7-6,TRBD1,TGTGCCAGCAGCTTTTGGACAGGGGATGAAAAACTGTTTTTT,CASSFWTGDEKLFF
.,TRBJ1-2,TRBV4-2,.,TGTGCCAGCAGCCGAAGAGGGCCTGGCTATGGCTACACCTTC,CASSRRGPGYGYTF
.,TRBJ2-3,TRBV19,.,TGTGCCTCGACTACCACAGATACGCAGTATTTT,CASTTTDTQYF
.,TRBJ2-2,TRBV7-7,TRBD1,TGTGCTAGCAGACAGGGGGGGAGGACCGGGGAGCTGTTTTTT,CASRQGGRTGELFF
.,TRBJ2-7,TRBV3-1/TRBV3-2,.,TGTGCCAGCAGCCAAGGAGACAGGCCCCGCGAGCAGTACTTC,CASSQGDRPREQYF
.,TRBJ2-1,TRBV4-2,.,TGTGCCAGCAGCCAAGGTTCTTTTAACAATGAGCAGTTCTTC,CASSQGSFNNEQFF
.,TRBJ2-5,TRBV12-3/TRBV12-4,.,TGTGCCAGCAGTACAATCCACCAAGAGACCCAGTACTTC,CASSTIHQETQYF
.,TRBJ2-7,TRBV15,TRBD2,TGTGCCACCAGCATTTCTAGCGGGAGCTCCTACGAGCAGTACTTC,CATSISSGSSYEQYF
.,TRBJ2-1,TRBV2,.,TGTGCCAGCAAGAGATGGGCAGACAATGAGCAGTTCTTC,CASKRWADNEQFF
.,TRBJ1-6,TRBV4-2,TRBD1,TGTGCCAGCAGTCGGACAGGGGGCGTCTCACCCCTCCACTTT,CASSRTGGVSPLHF
.,TRBJ2-1,TRBV6-5,.,TGTGCCACCTCGGGGGGCAGGGCCTACAATGAGCAGTTCTTC,CATSGGRAYNEQFF
.,TRBJ1-1,TRBV7-3,TRBD1,TGTGCCAGCAGCACCCGGGACAGGGGTGAAGCTTTCTTT,CASSTRDRGEAFF